The following is a T cell receptor beta chain sequence with its context. Which antigen it targets is not known. Qualities for individual bases were not recorded, and no much larger clone is one base off. Explained via the paper, the time point label denotes: baseline before first vaccination. The treatment or condition label of this sample denotes: meningococcal conjugate vaccine given as trial control. Vaccinee samples came from UK trials COV001 and COV002, including a single-blind randomized controlled phase 2/3 trial of AZD1222 (ChAdOx1 nCoV-19) in healthy adults. Trial participant PBMC samples were collected at day 0 and day 28 after the second dose for TCRbeta chain sequencing. There are 16 amino acids in the CDR3, from cysteine to phenylalanine inclusive. The entry retains the CDR3 DNA only, 48 bases that are in frame from base 1. CDR1 and CDR2, per the germline V gene (reference sequence), are PRHDT and FYEKMQ. The V end loses 0 bases and the J end loses 5 bases, and a stretch of 14 bases separates them.

The CDR3 regions of human TCRbeta chains were analyzed by immunosequencing. The authors processed their data as follows. Repertoire TCRs were matched against a reference library of SARS-CoV-2-specific TCRs generated with the MIRA antigen-specificity platform. Breadth was defined as the fraction of unique TCRs that were SARS-CoV-2-associated, and depth was defined as the fraction of total T cells that were SARS-CoV-2-associated. Using the MIRA data, each spike-specific TCR was assigned both to the spike region to which the TCR was reactive and to a CD4 or CD8 class. Log10-transformed breadth and depth values were compared by one-way ANOVA with Sidak's multiple comparisons tests. TCRdb limited this immuneACCESS table to in-frame rearrangements with V and J called. A share of clones is missing; checked studies link under half to unresolved V genes, and the rest is unexplained. V, J and clone size are taken as reported in that table, and D and trimming were inferred from the DNA itself. For this sample the table gives about 79,000 clones, of which about 91% were detected only once. The ten biggest clones cover 6% to 8.5% of the sample.

These data belong to a study of T cell responses to AZD1222 COVID-19 vaccine (dated by TCRdb to about 2021). Regarding the research as a whole: TCR sequencing covered over 230 trial participants: about 210 given two doses of AZD1222 and around 25 given two doses of MenACWY control vaccine. Enrollment into the trials was organized by age into subgroups of 18-55, 56-69 and 70-plus years, and those subgroups contained roughly 140, 27 and 60 TCR-sequenced participants, respectively.

Points the paper makes about the study in general: After two AZD1222 doses, spike-specific TCR breadth and depth were significantly higher than at day 0 and than in MenACWY recipients. Participants were mostly white British, with more females than males. The authors suggested clonal diversity may have been underestimated. In the small 56-69-year group, the increase in depth fell short of significance, most likely because of low power. The vaccine-associated CD4 TCRs covered the entire spike protein, and the dominant responses fell in regions 160-218 and 743-854. No day 14 peak-response samples were available, so repertoires were characterized only after the peak T cell response. Conclusions about previously exposed vaccinees were limited because only six AZD1222 recipients were SARS-CoV-2 seropositive at baseline. Nearly half of unique spike-specific TCRs reportedly recognized epitopes outside regions mutated in the B.1.351 and B.1.1.7 variants.

The chain is encoded by TRBV13 joined to TRBJ2-1; the D gene is perhaps TRBD1 or TRBD2, as each covers 5 bases. The TCR comes from an adult in good health. The starting material was peripheral blood, obtained on day 0 of MenACWY control vaccination. The DNA reads as follows: TGTGCCAGCAGCTTAGGACAGGCCAGGAGGAACAATGAGCAGTTCTTC. Its translation is CASSLGQARRNNEQFF.